Listed below are T cell receptor beta chains from one sample, sequenced in a study of post-analysis software for immune sequencing data. TCRdb reprocessed the PCR reads via MiXCR and lists one record per CDR3 protein. The profile covers about 680,000 distinct CDR3 sequences, with approximately 59% appearing a single time and 10% to 12% taken by the ten largest. Sequencing was carried out using blood. Receptors originate from a girl aged 2 to 10 with multiple sclerosis. Both conserved end residues are part of each CDR3. The D gene is left open where the match is weak. Clone size is shown for a subset of rows, as once, few, many or a class of expanded clone.

V: TRBV7-9; size: -; J: TRBJ2-7; D: -; CDR3: CASSFTGSIGEQYF; DNA: TGTGCCAGCAGCTTCACCGGGAGTATAGGCGAGCAGTACTTC
V: TRBV29-1; size: many; J: TRBJ2-5; D: -; CDR3: CSVETETQYF; DNA: TGCAGCGTCGAGACAGAGACCCAGTACTTC
V: TRBV20-1; size: few; J: TRBJ2-7; D: TRBD2; CDR3: CSASRGTSLSYEQYF; DNA: TGCAGTGCCTCCAGGGGGACTAGCCTCTCCTACGAGCAGTACTTC
V: TRBV6-2/TRBV6-3; size: -; J: TRBJ2-1; D: TRBD1; CDR3: CASSGQGSRLLYNEQFF; DNA: TGTGCCAGCAGCGGACAGGGGAGTCGGTTGCTGTACAATGAGCAGTTCTTC
V: TRBV20-1; size: -; J: TRBJ2-3; D: -; CDR3: CSGSGVGDTQYF; DNA: TGCAGTGGGTCGGGAGTGGGCGATACGCAGTATTTT
V: TRBV10-3; size: -; J: TRBJ1-4; D: -; CDR3: CAISESTSTNEKLFF; DNA: TGTGCCATCAGTGAGTCGACCTCAACTAATGAAAAACTGTTTTTT
V: TRBV29-1; size: -; J: TRBJ1-4; D: TRBD1; CDR3: CSVGQGTEKLFF; DNA: TGCAGCGTTGGACAGGGTACCGAAAAACTGTTTTTT
V: TRBV6-5; size: -; J: TRBJ2-7; D: TRBD1; CDR3: CASSYGSGGAYEQYF; DNA: TGTGCCAGCAGTTACGGGTCAGGGGGCGCGTACGAGCAGTACTTC
V: TRBV28; size: few; J: TRBJ1-4; D: -; CDR3: CASSLRGIDEKLFF; DNA: TGTGCCAGCAGTTTAAGAGGGATAGATGAAAAACTGTTTTTT
V: TRBV18; size: -; J: TRBJ1-6; D: -; CDR3: CASSPKDNSPLHF; DNA: TGTGCCAGCTCGCCAAAGGATAATTCACCCCTCCACTTT
V: TRBV5-1; size: -; J: TRBJ2-1; D: -; CDR3: CASSNGTPTYNEQFF; DNA: TGCGCCAGCAGCAACGGGACCCCCACCTACAATGAGCAGTTCTTC
V: TRBV12-3/TRBV12-4; size: -; J: TRBJ1-5; D: -; CDR3: CASSFSLRGPAQHF; DNA: TGTGCCAGCAGCTTTTCGCTGCGGGGACCAGCCCAGCATTTT
V: TRBV15; size: -; J: TRBJ2-4; D: -; CDR3: CATSGGTENIQYF; DNA: TGTGCCACCAGCGGAGGGACAGAAAACATTCAGTACTTC
V: TRBV9; size: -; J: TRBJ2-5; D: -; CDR3: CASSVATGRETQYF; DNA: TGTGCCAGCAGCGTAGCTACCGGGCGGGAGACCCAGTACTTC
V: TRBV12-3/TRBV12-4; size: -; J: TRBJ1-1; D: -; CDR3: CASSSRGIGNTEAFF; DNA: TGTGCCAGCAGTAGTAGAGGGATCGGGAACACTGAAGCTTTCTTT
V: TRBV20-1; size: few; J: TRBJ2-3; D: TRBD2; CDR3: CSATGLAGGPTDTQYF; DNA: TGCAGTGCTACCGGACTAGCGGGGGGGCCAACAGATACGCAGTATTTT
V: TRBV20-1; size: -; J: TRBJ2-7; D: -; CDR3: CSADDLPEQYF; DNA: TGCAGTGCTGATGACCTTCCCGAGCAGTACTTC
V: TRBV28; size: -; J: TRBJ2-1; D: -; CDR3: CASSLSGVVENEQFF; DNA: TGTGCCAGCAGTTTATCGGGAGTAGTGGAGAATGAGCAGTTCTTC
V: TRBV24-1; size: few; J: TRBJ2-5; D: -; CDR3: CATSDSGTLTNNEQYF; DNA: TGTGCCACCAGTGACTCGGGGACACTTACTAACAATGAGCAGTACTTC
V: TRBV3-1; size: once; J: TRBJ2-4; D: -; CDR3: CASSQEGVGAKNIQYF; DNA: TGTGCCAGCAGCCAAGAGGGGGTTGGAGCCAAAAACATTCAGTACTTC
V: TRBV6-2/TRBV6-3; size: few; J: TRBJ2-3; D: TRBD2; CDR3: CASSYSGGARDTQYF; DNA: TGTGCCAGCAGTTACTCCGGGGGGGCCCGAGATACGCAGTATTTT
V: TRBV29-1; size: -; J: TRBJ1-1; D: -; CDR3: CSVVVSPSEAFF; DNA: TGCAGCGTTGTTGTGTCACCCTCCGAAGCTTTCTTT
V: TRBV20-1; size: few; J: TRBJ2-1; D: TRBD2; CDR3: CSAIAGGSSYNEQFF; DNA: TGCAGTGCTATCGCGGGGGGGAGCTCCTACAATGAGCAGTTCTTC
V: TRBV12-3/TRBV12-4; size: -; J: TRBJ2-1; D: -; CDR3: CASLNGRQGGPNEQFF; DNA: TGTGCCAGCTTAAATGGGCGGCAGGGCGGGCCCAATGAGCAGTTCTTC
V: TRBV20-1; size: few; J: TRBJ2-7; D: TRBD1; CDR3: CSAPGQGSAYEQYF; DNA: TGCAGTGCCCCGGGACAGGGTTCGGCCTACGAGCAGTACTTC
V: TRBV5-1; size: -; J: TRBJ2-3; D: TRBD2; CDR3: CASSCDQGPLAGVHQDTQYF; DNA: TGCGCCAGCAGCTGCGACCAGGGGCCACTAGCGGGAGTTCACCAGGATACGCAGTATTTT